The 24 T cell receptor beta chains listed next were all sequenced from one sample in a study of T-cell reconstitution after alpha-beta-depleted transplantation in children. Unique molecular identifiers were incorporated when the TCRbeta library was constructed. TCRdb passed the PCR reads through MiXCR, listing each CDR3 protein once. Here the sample spans some 600,000 distinct CDR3 sequences, roughly 17% being singletons. Sequencing was performed on PBMCs from the stem cell graft donor, taken from the stem cell graft. These receptors came from a human donor who donated a stem cell graft to a child with acute myeloid leukemia.

J is TRBJ2-2 and V is TRBV20-1, with 12 positions matching TRBD2. Germline V gene data show CDR1 as DFQATT and CDR2 as SNEGSKA (reference sequence). V lost 5 bases, J lost 3 bases, and 7 bases stayed unmatched. The CDR3 runs 16 residues. The CDR3 reads CSAGPLAGGDTGELFF. In DNA, the CDR3 is TGCAGTGCTGGTCCTCTAGCGGGGGGGGACACCGGGGAGCTGTTTTTT.

The sample holds many counts of this clonotype. This chain uses TRBV9 with TRBJ1-1; D gene uncertain. This CDR3 is 13 amino acids long. Trimming removed 3 bases from V and 0 bases from J, with 6 bases in between. CDR1 is SGDLS, CDR2 YYNGEE, per germline. CDR3 sequence: CASSAAVNTEAFF. The CDR3 bases are TGTGCCAGCAGCGCTGCAGTGAACACTGAAGCTTTCTTT.

This clonotype occurred many times. This chain uses TRBV19 with TRBJ1-1; no clear D. V lost 5 bases and J 2 bases, leaving 12 bases between the germline ends. CDR1 is LNHDA and CDR2 is SQIVND in the germline V gene (reference sequence). This CDR3 has 14 amino acids. The CDR3, as DNA: TGTGCCAGTAGTCTCCGGGAGAAAAACACTGAAGCTTTCTTT. Its protein is CASSLREKNTEAFF.

With regard to this clonotype: This could be a read error, since a much larger clone is one nucleotide away. The chain links TRBV29-1 to TRBJ2-3; no definite D call. The CDR3 sequence is 13 residues long. The germline CDR1 and CDR2 sequences are SQVTM and ANQGSEA. The CDR3 loop is CSVEVQTADAQYF. CDR3 sequence (DNA): TGCAGCGTTGAAGTACAGACGGCAGATGCGCAGTATTTT.

V and J are TRBV7-2 and TRBJ2-1; D not certain. The germline V gene has CDR1 SGHTA and CDR2 FQGNSA. Trimming shortened V by 6 bases and J by 10 bases, and 10 bases separated the two germline ends. There are 11 residues in the CDR3. CDR3 sequence (DNA): TGTGCCAGCAGGGGGTTGAGAGAGCAGTTCTTC. It yields the protein CASRGLREQFF.

This clonotype was seen at least ten times. The CDR3 sequence: CASSFLGTEAFF. CDR3 in DNA: TGTGCCAGCAGTTTTCTGGGCACTGAAGCTTTCTTT. The chain is built from TRBV12-3 or TRBV12-4 and TRBJ1-1, with D uncertain. V shed 3 bases and J shed 4 bases, with 6 bases lying between them. The CDR3 sequence is 12 residues long.

This clonotype was recorded a few times. The chain employs TRBV5-1 and TRBJ1-6; D is possibly TRBD1 (6 bases). The V end was cut by 4 bases, the J end by 7 bases, with 12 bases between. Germline loops: CDR1 SGHRS, CDR2 YFSETQ. The length of the CDR3 is 14 residues. The CDR3 DNA reads TGCGCCAGCAGCCACGGACAGAACAATTCACCCCTCCACTTT. Its protein product is CASSHGQNNSPLHF.

This clonotype was recorded many times. Written as DNA, the CDR3 is TGTGCCATCAGTCAGGGTGGGCCTGAAGCTTTCTTT. Amino acids: CAISQGGPEAFF. This chain connects TRBV10-3 to TRBJ1-1, with D possibly TRBD1 on 5 matching bases. Deletions cut 5 bases from V and 6 bases from J, with 10 bases between. The CDR3 covers 12 residues. Germline lookup yields CDR1 ENHRY and CDR2 SYGVKD.

The chain joins TRBV5-5 to TRBJ1-5, with 7 bases identical to TRBD1. The germline gives CDR1 SGHKS, CDR2 YYEKEE (reference sequence). The V and J ends lost 4 bases and 1 base, in that order; junction bases with no gene match: 11. The CDR3 sequence is 17 residues long. CDR3 protein: CASSEIPGTESNQPQHF. The CDR3 DNA sequence: TGTGCCAGCAGCGAAATTCCCGGGACAGAGAGCAATCAGCCCCAGCATTTT.

This clonotype was seen only a few times. As DNA, the CDR3 is TGTGCCAGCAGCTTACTAATGACAAGGTTGGGGAACACTGAAGCTTTCTTT. Amino acid sequence: CASSLLMTRLGNTEAFF. The rearrangement uses TRBV7-9 and TRBJ1-1; D unresolved. CDR1 is SEHNR and CDR2 is FQNEAQ in the germline V gene (reference sequence). The CDR3 extends over 17 amino acids. V was shortened by 2 bases and J by 1 base, with 17 bases between the two germline ends.

The table lists this clonotype with many counts. The V gene is TRBV4-3, the J gene TRBJ1-2; D uncertain. Germline CDR1 and CDR2: LGHNA and YSLEER. V was clipped by 0 bases and J by 6 bases, with 14 bases between them. The CDR3 is 15 amino acids. The CDR3 sequence is CASSQEISLGNGYTF. In nucleotides, the CDR3 is TGCGCCAGCAGCCAAGAGATAAGCCTTGGTAATGGCTACACCTTC.

The rearrangement joins TRBV29-1 to TRBJ1-2; D ambiguous. The germline gives CDR1 SQVTM, CDR2 ANQGSEA. With 0 bases removed from V and 7 bases from J, the gap between germline ends came to 12 bases. CDR3 length equals 13 residues. The CDR3: CSVEDQGGSGYTF. CDR3 in DNA: TGCAGCGTTGAAGATCAAGGAGGGTCTGGCTACACCTTC.

In its sample, this clonotype was seen a few times. This chain links TRBV10-3 with TRBJ2-3; D possibly matches TRBD1 or TRBD2 (5 bases each). In germline, CDR1 is ENHRY, CDR2 SYGVKD. Trimming took 0 bases from V and 2 from J, leaving 12 bases between them. This CDR3 has 16 residues. The CDR3 DNA sequence: TGTGCCATCAGTGAGTCGATACGGGGCGCCACAGATACGCAGTATTTT. Its translation is CAISESIRGATDTQYF.

This clonotype was seen at least ten times. V usage is TRBV20-1 and J usage is TRBJ2-1; TRBD2 aligns across 10 bases. Trimming at V came to 0 bases and at J to 0 bases, leaving 8 bases not matched to a gene. Germline V CDR1 and CDR2: DFQATT, SNEGSKA (reference sequence). The CDR3 extends over 18 amino acids. The CDR3 here is CSARELAGWTFSYNEQFF. DNA for the CDR3: TGCAGTGCTAGAGAACTAGCGGGGTGGACTTTCTCCTACAATGAGCAGTTCTTC.

This clonotype occurred many times. The genes are TRBV20-1 and TRBJ2-1; possibly TRBD1 for D (5 bases). The CDR3 sequence is 17 residues long. Germline V lookup: CDR1 DFQATT, CDR2 SNEGSKA (reference sequence). Trimming stripped 1 base from V and 0 bases from J, with 16 bases between. CDR3 sequence: CSARAKERQRSYNEQFF. The CDR3 bases are TGCAGTGCTAGAGCAAAGGAGAGACAGCGCTCCTACAATGAGCAGTTCTTC.

The chain carries TRBV24-1 and TRBJ2-3, with 8 nucleotides matching TRBD2. The CDR3 runs to 14 residues. The germline CDR1 and CDR2 sequences are KGHDR and SFDVKD. Trimming removed 6 bases from V and 5 bases from J; junction bases left unmatched: 6. The CDR3 protein is CATSPPGGIDTQYF. Written as DNA, the CDR3 is TGTGCCACCAGTCCCCCGGGGGGGATAGATACGCAGTATTTT.

This clonotype was found a few times. The genes are TRBV7-9 and TRBJ1-4; D ambiguous. The CDR3 loop spans 16 amino acids. Trimming shortened V by 1 base and J by 0 bases, and 9 bases separated the two germline ends. Germline V gene sequence: CDR1 SEHNR, CDR2 FQNEAQ (reference sequence). As DNA, the CDR3 is TGTGCCAGCAGCTTAGTGTCGGCCGCAACTAATGAAAAACTGTTTTTT. It codes for CASSLVSAATNEKLFF.

The chain is built from TRBV5-1 and TRBJ2-4; D perhaps matches TRBD1 (6 bases). The ends were cut back, 1 base at V and 3 bases at J, with 14 bases in the middle. Germline CDR1 is SGHRS and CDR2 is YFSETQ. This CDR3 region has 16 residues. The DNA of the CDR3 is TGCGCCAGCAGCTTGTTTCCAGGGGACCTCAAAAACATTCAGTACTTC. Protein sequence: CASSLFPGDLKNIQYF.

The table lists this clonotype with a few counts. The CDR3 sequence: CASTNQQGYEQYF. The CDR3 coding sequence is TGTGCCAGCACCAATCAACAGGGTTACGAGCAGTACTTC. The J gene is TRBJ2-7, the V gene TRBV12-3 or TRBV12-4; tentative D call: TRBD1 (6 bases). The CDR3 totals 13 residues. V was shortened by 7 bases and J by 4 bases, with 14 bases between the two germline ends.

This clonotype has ten or more counts. The chain recombines TRBV20-1 with TRBJ2-7; 7 bases are a match to TRBD2. The trim removed 4 bases at V and 4 bases at J, leaving 13 bases unmatched. The CDR3 sequence is 15 residues long. Germline CDR1 and CDR2: DFQATT and SNEGSKA (reference sequence). The DNA for the CDR3 is TGCAGTGCTACAATCCCGGGACTACCACAATACGAGCAGTACTTC. It translates to CSATIPGLPQYEQYF.

The sample holds a few counts of this clonotype. The V and J genes are TRBV12-3 or TRBV12-4 and TRBJ1-1; D is ambiguous. The V gene lost 7 bases and the J gene lost 4 bases, with 16 bases spanning the gap. The CDR3 loop spans 14 amino acids. The CDR3 protein is CASTLLLVSTEAFF. For the CDR3, the DNA is TGTGCCAGCACCCTGCTCTTGGTTAGCACTGAAGCTTTCTTT.

This chain uses TRBV20-1 with TRBJ2-7, with 13 positions matching TRBD2. V was pared by 5 bases and J by 0 bases, with 10 bases of the junction left unmatched. Germline-derived CDR1 and CDR2 are DFQATT and SNEGSKA (reference sequence). This CDR3 is built from 17 residues. The CDR3 coding sequence is TGCAGTGCTCTCGGACTAGCGGGGGCCCTAGGCTCCTACGAGCAGTACTTC. Its protein is CSALGLAGALGSYEQYF.

This clonotype was detected a few times. V is TRBV12-3 or TRBV12-4 and J is TRBJ1-1; D is unresolved. The CDR3 totals 15 residues. V lost 1 base to trimming and J lost 1 base, with 10 bases between them. Written as DNA, the CDR3 is TGTGCCAGCAGTTTAGGCCGCACCCAGAACACTGAAGCTTTCTTT. This gives the protein CASSLGRTQNTEAFF.

This clonotype has only a few counts. The chain recombines TRBV15 with TRBJ2-1, with 13 bases aligning to TRBD2. V was pared by 2 bases and J by 12 bases, with 4 bases of the junction left unmatched. Looked up from germline, CDR1 is LNHNV and CDR2 is YYDKDF (reference sequence). This CDR3 region has 14 residues. The DNA of the CDR3 is TGTGCCACCAGCAGACTGACTAGCGGGGGGTTGCAGTTCTTC. This translates into CATSRLTSGGLQFF. Complete variable domain (other parts from reference TRBV15 and TRBJ2-1): DAMVIQNPRYQVTQFGKPVTLSCSQTLNHNVMYWYQQKSSQAPKLLFHYYDKDFNNEADTPDNFQSRRPNTSFCFLDIRSPGLGDTAMYLCATSRLTSGGLQFFGPGTRLTVL.